The sequence of this TCR beta chain was determined in a study of T cells in pancreatic ductal adenocarcinoma. The CDR3 extends over 18 amino acids. CDR1 is LNHNV and CDR2 is YYDKDF in the germline V gene (reference sequence). Germline trimming cut 5 bases from V and 7 bases from J; bases unmatched to any gene: 16. Selected pancreatic ductal adenocarcinoma patients had undergone surgery without neoadjuvant therapy. A remark on this clone: Antigen unknown.

Measured with immunoSEQ multiplex PCR; TCRdb has only the in-frame clones, and not every one. The sample lists 10,000 to 15,000 clones, about nine tenths occurring once. Study-level points and caveats: Compared with tumor, blood showed more total productive templates and 7 to 9.5-fold more clonotypes. Enrichment of CD45RO+ effector over naive T cells in tumors may bias clonality.

What was sequenced was PBMCs. The chain links TRBV15 to TRBJ1-4, with TRBD1 identical over 10 bases. The sequence came from a human donor with pancreatic ductal adenocarcinoma. The CDR3 spells CATSHRRGQGPVSEKLFF. The CDR3 DNA is TGTGCCACCAGCCATAGACGGGGACAGGGGCCCGTGAGTGAAAAACTGTTTTTT.